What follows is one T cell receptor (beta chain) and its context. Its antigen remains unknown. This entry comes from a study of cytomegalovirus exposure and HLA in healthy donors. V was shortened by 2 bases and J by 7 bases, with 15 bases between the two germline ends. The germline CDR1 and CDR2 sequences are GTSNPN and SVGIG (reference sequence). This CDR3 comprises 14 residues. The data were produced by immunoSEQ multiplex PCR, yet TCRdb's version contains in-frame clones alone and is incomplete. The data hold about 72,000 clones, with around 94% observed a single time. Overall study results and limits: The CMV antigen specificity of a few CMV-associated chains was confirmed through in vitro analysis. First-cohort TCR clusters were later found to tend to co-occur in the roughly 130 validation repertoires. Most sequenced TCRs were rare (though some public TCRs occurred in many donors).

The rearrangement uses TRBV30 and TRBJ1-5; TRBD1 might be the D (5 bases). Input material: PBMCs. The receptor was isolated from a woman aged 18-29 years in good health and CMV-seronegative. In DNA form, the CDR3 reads TGTGCCTGGAGTCAGACAGCGATCAGGCAGCCCCAGCATTTT. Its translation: CAWSQTAIRQPQHF.